One and the same sample provided the 27 T cell receptor beta chains below, sequenced in a study of blood T cells in healthy people across ages. For the second PCR, which ran for roughly 7 to 11 cycles, a sample-barcoded 5' primer and a J-beta primer mix were used. TCRdb re-analysed the 5' RACE reads in MiXCR, keeping a single row per CDR3 protein. The sample consists of roughly 500,000 distinct CDR3 sequences, approximately 27% of them appearing once. Sequenced: blood. These receptors all come from a woman aged 65 to 85 in good health.

This clonotype was recorded at least ten times. This chain connects TRBV7-2 to TRBJ1-2, with 7 nucleotides matching TRBD1. The CDR3 contains 12 residues. J was trimmed by 5 bases and V by 5 bases; bases with no gene match: 2. CDR1 SGHTA and CDR2 FQGNSA come from the germline V gene. The CDR3 DNA is TGTGCCAGCAGCCCACAGGGGTATGGCTACACCTTC. It yields the protein CASSPQGYGYTF.

V usage is TRBV30 and J usage is TRBJ1-2, with D unclear. The V gene lost 1 base and the J gene lost 2 bases, with 5 bases spanning the gap. CDR3 length: 12 residues. The germline V gene encodes CDR1 GTSNPN and CDR2 SVGIG (reference sequence). DNA of the CDR3: TGTGCCTGGAGTGAAGAGAACTATGGCTACACCTTC. Translation gives CAWSEENYGYTF.

V usage is TRBV6-6 and J usage is TRBJ2-1; D is undetermined. The germline V gene encodes CDR1 MNHNY and CDR2 SVGAGI (reference sequence). CDR3 size: 11 residues. With 3 bases removed from V and 6 bases from J, the gap between germline ends came to 3 bases. The CDR3 here is CASSYINEQFF. The DNA for the CDR3 is TGTGCCAGCAGTTATATCAATGAGCAGTTCTTC.

This clonotype was seen only a few times. The V and J genes are TRBV5-6 and TRBJ2-3; D may be TRBD1 or TRBD2 (6 bases each). V was cut by 1 base and J by 6 bases, with 18 bases left in between. The CDR3 length is 16 residues. CDR1 and CDR2 from the germline V gene are SGHDT and YYEEEE. This CDR3 is CASSLIRGGAGDTQYF. CDR3 nucleotide sequence: TGTGCCAGCAGCTTGATTCGAGGGGGAGCGGGCGATACGCAGTATTTT.

The chain uses TRBV7-9 and TRBJ2-5; D gene uncertain. Germline lookup yields CDR1 SEHNR and CDR2 FQNEAQ (reference sequence). The CDR3 covers 15 residues. The V end was cut by 4 bases, the J end by 1 base, with 13 bases between. The CDR3 nucleotides are TGTGCCAGCAGCTACCAACGAACAGTCCAAGAGACCCAGTACTTC. Translation gives CASSYQRTVQETQYF.

This clonotype was seen a few times. At one end, the junction sequence differs from germline, possibly due to a read error. V gene TRBV6-6 combines with J gene TRBJ2-1; 10 bases match TRBD2. CDR1 is MNHNY and CDR2 is SVGAGI in the germline V gene (reference sequence). This CDR3 has 17 amino acids. The CDR3 DNA sequence: TGTGCCGGCAGTTACTCTGGCCTAGCGGGGGTCTACAATGAGCAGTTCTTC. Residues: CAGSYSGLAGVYNEQFF.

V and J are TRBV5-1 and TRBJ2-5, with a weak D call TRBD1 (7 bases). CDR3 length: 13 residues. Trimming removed 2 bases at V and 7 bases at J, with 12 bases between. CDR1 and CDR2 from the germline V gene are SGHRS and YFSETQ. CDR3 loop: CASSFGQEGTQYF. The CDR3, as DNA: TGCGCCAGCAGCTTTGGACAGGAGGGGACCCAGTACTTC.

This clonotype was seen many times. V gene TRBV12-3 or TRBV12-4 combines with J gene TRBJ1-2; 7 nucleotides align to TRBD1. V was pared by 6 bases and J by 5 bases, with 6 bases of the junction left unmatched. This CDR3 comprises 13 residues. CDR3 protein: CASSPGQSYGYTF. The CDR3 DNA reads TGTGCCAGCAGCCCGGGACAGTCTTATGGCTACACCTTC.

This clonotype was seen more than once but under ten times. This CDR3 is CSAIKQGGDEKLFF. CDR3 DNA sequence: TGCAGTGCCATTAAACAGGGAGGAGATGAAAAACTGTTTTTT. This chain joins TRBV20-1 and TRBJ1-4; D might be TRBD1 (6 bases). The germline gives CDR1 DFQATT, CDR2 SNEGSKA (reference sequence). The CDR3 is 14 residues long. Trimming removed 6 bases at V and 6 bases at J, with 17 bases between.

This clonotype was recorded a few times. The chain is built from TRBV20-1 and TRBJ1-6; 10 nucleotides align to TRBD1. Germline V gene lookup returns CDR1 DFQATT and CDR2 SNEGSKA (reference sequence). CDR3 length: 12 amino acids. J lost 9 bases, V lost 6 bases, and 2 bases had no gene match. CDR3 DNA: TGCAGTGCAAGGGACAGGGGTTCACCCCTCCACTTT. This translates into CSARDRGSPLHF.

This clonotype has only a few counts. The rearrangement links TRBV7-8 to TRBJ2-7; TRBD2 agrees at 10 bases. CDR1 SGHVS and CDR2 FQNEAQ come from the germline V gene. The CDR3 has 15 residues. Trimming removed 3 bases from V and 2 bases from J; junction bases left unmatched: 4. CDR3 nucleotides: TGTGCCAGCAGCTTCTATAGCGGGGGGACCTACGAGCAGTACTTC. It translates to CASSFYSGGTYEQYF.

Here the CDR3 DNA reads TGTGCCATCAGTGGGGAGAGGAATGAGCAGTTCTTC. Translation: CAISGERNEQFF. V and J are TRBV10-3 and TRBJ2-1; D is possibly TRBD2 (5 bases). CDR3 length: 12 residues. Trimming stripped 4 bases from V and 7 bases from J, with 8 bases between. Germline lookup yields CDR1 ENHRY and CDR2 SYGVKD.

This clonotype was counted only a few times. V usage is TRBV20-1 and J usage is TRBJ1-1; TRBD1 agrees at 12 bases. Trimming took 3 bases from V and 1 from J; bases not matched to a gene: 9. CDR1 is DFQATT, CDR2 SNEGSKA, per germline (reference sequence). CDR3 length equals 17 residues. The CDR3 is CSARTPGQGAGNTEAFF. The CDR3 DNA sequence: TGCAGTGCTAGGACACCGGGACAGGGGGCAGGGAACACTGAAGCTTTCTTT.

This clonotype was seen repeatedly, ten times or more. The rearrangement joins TRBV7-2 to TRBJ2-5; no reliable D call. The V end was cut by 2 bases, the J end by 3 bases, with 7 bases between. The CDR3 sequence is 13 residues long. The germline CDR1 and CDR2 sequences are SGHTA and FQGNSA. The CDR3 DNA reads as TGTGCCAGCAGCTTATCTAGAGAAGAGACCCAGTACTTC. Amino acid sequence: CASSLSREETQYF.

This clonotype was recorded many times. The V gene is TRBV9, the J gene TRBJ2-1; the match to TRBD2 covers 7 bases. Germline V lookup: CDR1 SGDLS, CDR2 YYNGEE. The CDR3 extends over 14 amino acids. V shed 4 bases, J shed 1 base, and the junction held 2 bases outside the gene matches. The CDR3: CASSRGGSYNEQFF. The CDR3 DNA is TGTGCCAGCAGCCGCGGGGGTTCCTACAATGAGCAGTTCTTC.

The V call is TRBV5-1, the J call TRBJ2-5; the match to TRBD2 covers 8 bases. The CDR3 is 16 residues long. Germline CDR1 is SGHRS and CDR2 is YFSETQ. J lost 5 bases, V lost 7 bases, and 16 bases had no gene match. CDR3 bases: TGCGCCAGCGGGCCTGATTGGCGGGGGGCTTTCGAGACCCAGTACTTC. Its protein product is CASGPDWRGAFETQYF.

The chain combines TRBV12-5 with TRBJ2-5; D not resolved. This CDR3 contains 13 residues. Germline V gene lookup returns CDR1 LGHNT and CDR2 FRNRAP. Trimming removed 6 bases from V and 1 base from J, with 9 bases in between. The CDR3 loop reads CASGSHPQETQYF. In DNA, the CDR3 is TGTGCTAGTGGATCCCACCCCCAAGAGACCCAGTACTTC.

This clonotype was found a few times. V usage is TRBV27 and J usage is TRBJ1-5; 8 bases line up with TRBD1. The ends lost 5 bases at V and 6 bases at J; junction bases unmatched: 6. Germline V CDR1 and CDR2: MNHEY, SMNVEV (reference sequence). This CDR3 is built from 14 residues. The CDR3 DNA reads TGTGCCAGCAGTACCACAGGGGGAGGTCAGCCCCAGCATTTT. Its protein is CASSTTGGGQPQHF.

The chain employs TRBV7-2 and TRBJ2-2; 15 positions match TRBD2. Germline assignment: CDR1 SGHTA and CDR2 FQGNSA. This CDR3 has 17 residues. V shed 5 bases, J shed 6 bases, and the junction held 7 bases outside the gene matches. CDR3 amino acids: CASSHPGTSGGPGELFF. CDR3 in DNA: TGTGCCAGCAGCCATCCCGGGACTAGCGGGGGGCCCGGGGAGCTGTTTTTT.

This clonotype was seen a handful of times. The V and J genes are TRBV11-2 and TRBJ1-2; D not certain. Germline V gene sequence: CDR1 SGHAT, CDR2 FQNNGV. V gave up 2 bases and J gave up 6 bases, with 10 bases separating them. CDR3 length equals 13 residues. In nucleotides, the CDR3 is TGTGCCAGCAGCTTACCAGTCTTCAATGGCTACACCTTC. Its translation is CASSLPVFNGYTF.

This clonotype was detected only a few times. The chain uses TRBV3-1 and TRBJ2-7, with unresolved D. This CDR3 comprises 12 residues. Germline loops: CDR1 LGHDT, CDR2 YNNKEL (reference sequence). V lost 4 bases to trimming and J lost 8 bases, with 12 bases between them. The CDR3 spells CASSPLVGKQYF. The CDR3 nucleotides are TGTGCCAGCAGCCCCCTGGTAGGCAAGCAGTACTTC.

This clonotype was observed a handful of times. V gene TRBV7-3 combines with J gene TRBJ2-3; D is unresolved. This CDR3 spans 14 amino acids. Trimming took off 4 bases at V and 6 bases at J, with 14 bases between the two ends. The germline CDR1 and CDR2 sequences are SGHTA and FQGTGA. As DNA, the CDR3 is TGTGCCAGCAGCTCTTTGGGATGGAGTGATACGCAGTATTTT. Its translation: CASSSLGWSDTQYF.

This clonotype was seen a handful of times. This chain uses TRBV5-1 with TRBJ1-2, with 8 bases identical to TRBD1. J lost 6 bases, V lost 4 bases, and 8 bases had no gene match. This CDR3 spans 14 amino acids. The V gene's germline CDR1 is SGHRS and CDR2 YFSETQ. CDR3 protein: CASSVGTGGDGYTF. DNA for the CDR3: TGCGCCAGCAGCGTTGGAACAGGGGGAGATGGCTACACCTTC.

This clonotype was counted between two and nine times. The rearrangement uses TRBV7-2 and TRBJ2-5; perhaps TRBD1 as D (6 bases). The CDR3 covers 17 residues. V lost 2 bases, J lost 5 bases, and 21 bases lay in between. Germline V gives CDR1 SGHTA, CDR2 FQGNSA. The CDR3 DNA reads TGTGCCAGCAGCTTAATGGGGGCAGGAATCACCCCCGAGACCCAGTACTTC. This gives the protein CASSLMGAGITPETQYF. Full variable domain (outside the CDR3, taken from reference TRBV7-2 and TRBJ2-5): GAGVSQSPSNKVTEKGKDVELRCDPISGHTALYWYRQSLGQGLEFLIYFQGNSAPDKSGLPSDRFSAERTGGSVSTLTIQRTQQEDSAVYLCASSLMGAGITPETQYFGPGTRLLVL.

V and J are TRBV2 and TRBJ2-5; possibly TRBD1 for D (7 bases). CDR1 and CDR2 (germline): SNHLY, FYNNEI. The CDR3 has 16 residues. The germline V and J ends were trimmed by 3 bases and 2 bases, with 16 bases remaining between them. The CDR3 loop reads CASSELNRGLQETQYF. The CDR3 nucleotides are TGTGCCAGCAGTGAGTTAAACAGGGGACTGCAAGAGACCCAGTACTTC. The full variable domain, completed using reference TRBV2 and TRBJ2-5, is EPEVTQTPSHQVTQMGQEVILRCVPISNHLYFYWYRQILGQKVEFLVSFYNNEISEKSEIFDDQFSVERPDGSNFTLKIRSTKLEDSAMYFCASSELNRGLQETQYFGPGTRLLVL.

About this clonotype: A junction end diverges from the germline sequence, so it may reflect a read error. This rearrangement joins TRBV3-1 to TRBJ2-1, with 14 nucleotides matching TRBD2. Per the germline V gene, CDR1 is LGHDT and CDR2 is YNNKEL (reference sequence). The CDR3 consists of 18 residues. The CDR3 DNA sequence: TGTGCCAGCAGCCTCAGACTAGCGGGGGGGCTCTTCGGAGAGACCCAGCACTTC. Translated, it gives CASSLRLAGGLFGETQHF.

This clonotype turned up a few times. This sequence joins TRBV7-2 and TRBJ1-2; 7 bases match TRBD1. The CDR3 totals 14 residues. Looked up from germline, CDR1 is SGHTA and CDR2 is FQGNSA. Unmatched junction bases numbered 5, after V lost 4 bases and J lost 3 bases. DNA of the CDR3: TGTGCCAGCAGCTCGATGGACAGGCACTATGGCTACACCTTC. Its translation is CASSSMDRHYGYTF. The full variable domain, in which reference TRBV7-2 and TRBJ1-2 provide the parts outside the CDR3, is GAGVSQSPSNKVTEKGKDVELRCDPISGHTALYWYRQSLGQGLEFLIYFQGNSAPDKSGLPSDRFSAERTGGSVSTLTIQRTQQEDSAVYLCASSSMDRHYGYTFGSGTRLTVV.